This T cell receptor (beta chain) was sequenced during a study of T cell repertoires in cytomegalovirus infection. The sample holds a few counts of this clonotype. Its target is not known. Points from the study as a whole: Cumulative public TCR beta family frequency identified carriers of CMV plus the relevant HLA. It was HLA-C-restricted CMV-specific TCR beta clonotypes that dominated the response ex vivo.

TCRdb redid the calling of the reads with MiXCR, one entry per CDR3 protein. In the table there are 680,000 or so distinct CDR3 sequences, 33% of which are singletons. The receptor comes from a human donor in good health (CMV status not recorded). Some clones in this sample may be carry-over from other donors' samples. The sequencing here drew on cultured PBMCs, taken from culture after CMV antigen stimulation.

In DNA form, the CDR3 reads TGCGCCAGCAGTCAATACCGGCTAGCGGGGGGCTCCTACGAGCAGTACTTC. This gives the protein CASSQYRLAGGSYEQYF. The genes are TRBV23-1 and TRBJ2-7; 11 nucleotides agree with TRBD2. TRBV23-1 is identified as an open reading frame with a role that is uncertain. The CDR3 is 17 residues long. With V trimmed by 1 base and J by 0 bases, 5 bases remained unmatched.